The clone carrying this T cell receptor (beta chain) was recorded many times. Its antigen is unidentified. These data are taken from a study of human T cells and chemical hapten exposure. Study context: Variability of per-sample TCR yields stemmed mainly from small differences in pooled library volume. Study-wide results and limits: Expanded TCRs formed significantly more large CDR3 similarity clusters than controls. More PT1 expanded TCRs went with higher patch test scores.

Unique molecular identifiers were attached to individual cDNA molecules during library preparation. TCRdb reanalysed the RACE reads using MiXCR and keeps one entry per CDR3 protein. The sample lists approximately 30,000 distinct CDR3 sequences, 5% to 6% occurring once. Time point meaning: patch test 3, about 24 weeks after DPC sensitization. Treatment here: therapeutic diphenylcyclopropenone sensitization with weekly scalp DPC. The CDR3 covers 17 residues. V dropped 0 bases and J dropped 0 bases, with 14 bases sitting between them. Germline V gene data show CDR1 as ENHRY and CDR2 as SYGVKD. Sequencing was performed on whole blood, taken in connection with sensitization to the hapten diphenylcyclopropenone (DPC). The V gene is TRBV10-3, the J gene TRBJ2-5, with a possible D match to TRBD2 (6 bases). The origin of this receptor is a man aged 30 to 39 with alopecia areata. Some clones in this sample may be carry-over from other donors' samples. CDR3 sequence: CAISESGGGKYQETQYF. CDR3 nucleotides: TGTGCCATCAGTGAGTCGGGTGGCGGGAAGTACCAAGAGACCCAGTACTTC.